This T cell receptor (beta chain) derives from a study of technical replicates of blood from a handful of donors. TCRdb keeps only in-frame clones here, not all; method: immunoSEQ multiplex PCR. The sample contains tens of thousands of clones, 95% of which appear only once. This sequence was found in a human donor in good health. Source material: T cells isolated from PBMCs.

Here the CDR3 reads CASRAGGPINNEQFF. CDR3 coding DNA: TGTGCCAGCAGGGCGGGAGGGCCTATAAACAATGAGCAGTTCTTC. The V gene is TRBV27, the J gene TRBJ2-1; 9 bases agree with TRBD2. The CDR3 spans 15 residues. V lost 6 bases and J lost 5; bases outside the gene matches: 8. Germline V gives CDR1 MNHEY, CDR2 SMNVEV (reference sequence).